The source of this TCR beta chain is a study of T cell responses to AZD1222 COVID-19 vaccine. General study points: The study reported that nearly half of spike-specific TCRs target unmutated variant regions. Spike regions recognized by vaccine-associated CD4 TCRs spanned the protein, led by 160-218 and 743-854. A rise in Spike-specific TCR breadth and depth followed two AZD1222 doses.

Second-dose intervals near 4 or 12 weeks were combined. This clone was recorded only once. No antigen is known for it. Sequenced by immunoSEQ multiplex PCR; TCRdb stores in-frame clones only, minus some. The sample yields some 100,000 clones, more than 70% seen once. From germline, CDR1 is SGHVS and CDR2 FQNEAQ. The V end was cut by 5 bases, the J end by 6 bases, with 24 bases between. CDR3 length: 17 residues. The genes are TRBV7-8 and TRBJ2-3; D may match TRBD1 or TRBD2 (5 bases each). This material consisted of peripheral blood, taken 28 days after the second AZD1222 dose. The TCR sequence derives from an adult who received the AZD1222 COVID-19 vaccine. The CDR3 bases are TGTGCCAGCAGCCCGGGTGGTGGGGGTTACTTCTTGGATACGCAGTATTTT. Encoded protein: CASSPGGGGYFLDTQYF.